Here is one T cell receptor beta chain with its context. Per the authors' pipeline: Amplification with reference gene primers provided the estimates of nucleated cell counts. Some clones are missing from TCRdb's copy, which holds only in-frame ones; the method was immunoSEQ multiplex PCR. V and J calls and clone size are given by that table; D and trimming were obtained from the DNA. The top ten clones hold roughly 5% of a sample with around 200,000 clones, roughly 80% of them seen once. These data are taken from a study of blood T cell repertoires in COVID-19. The sequence came from a human donor in a cohort sampled during active COVID-19. The specimen was peripheral blood.

CDR3 bases: TGCGCCAGCAGCAAGGGGACAGGGAACATCTACGAGCAGTACTTC. Translation gives CASSKGTGNIYEQYF. The chain couples TRBV5-1 to TRBJ2-7; 9 bases match TRBD1. V shed 4 bases, J shed 3 bases, and the junction held 8 bases outside the gene matches. This CDR3 has 15 amino acids. Per germline, CDR1 SGHRS and CDR2 YFSETQ.